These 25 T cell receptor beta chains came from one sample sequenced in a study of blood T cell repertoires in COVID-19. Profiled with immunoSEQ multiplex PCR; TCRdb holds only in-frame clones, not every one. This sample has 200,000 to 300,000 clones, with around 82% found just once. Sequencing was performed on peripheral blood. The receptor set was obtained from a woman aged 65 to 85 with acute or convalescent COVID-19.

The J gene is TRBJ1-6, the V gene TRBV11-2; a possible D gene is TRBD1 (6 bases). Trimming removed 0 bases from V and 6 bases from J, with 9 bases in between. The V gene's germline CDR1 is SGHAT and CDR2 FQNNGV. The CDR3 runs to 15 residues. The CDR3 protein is CASSLDSGANSPLHF. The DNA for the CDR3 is TGTGCCAGCAGCTTAGATTCAGGGGCTAATTCACCCCTCCACTTT.

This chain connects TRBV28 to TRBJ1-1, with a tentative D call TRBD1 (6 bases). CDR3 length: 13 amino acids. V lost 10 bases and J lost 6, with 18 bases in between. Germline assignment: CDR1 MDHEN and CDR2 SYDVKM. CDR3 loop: CAIQDRSGAEAFF. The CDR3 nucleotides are TGTGCCATCCAGGACAGATCTGGAGCTGAAGCTTTCTTT.

The CDR3, as DNA: TGTGCCAGCAGTGAAGTCAGGATGAACACTGAAGCTTTCTTT. Residues: CASSEVRMNTEAFF. The chain couples TRBV6-1 to TRBJ1-1; D call uncertain. The CDR3 length is 14 residues. CDR1 and CDR2 from the germline V gene are MNHNS and SASEGT. V shed 1 base and J shed 0 bases, with 6 bases lying between them.

The CDR3, as DNA: TGTGCCAGCCGGGAGTTCTCTGGAAACACCATATATTTT. It codes for CASREFSGNTIYF. This rearrangement joins TRBV28 to TRBJ1-3; D is uncertain. Trimming pared 8 bases from V and 0 bases from J, leaving 8 bases between. This CDR3 contains 13 residues. CDR1 and CDR2 from the germline V gene are MDHEN and SYDVKM.

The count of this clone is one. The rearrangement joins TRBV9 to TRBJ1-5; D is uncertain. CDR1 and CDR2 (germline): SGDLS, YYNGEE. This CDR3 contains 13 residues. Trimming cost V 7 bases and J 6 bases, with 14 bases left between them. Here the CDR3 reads CASGSYGVQPQHF. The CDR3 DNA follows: TGTGCCAGCGGCTCGTATGGAGTTCAGCCCCAGCATTTT.

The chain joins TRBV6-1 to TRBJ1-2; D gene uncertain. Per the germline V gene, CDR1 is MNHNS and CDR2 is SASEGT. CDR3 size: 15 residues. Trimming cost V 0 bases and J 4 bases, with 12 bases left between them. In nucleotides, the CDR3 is TGTGCCAGCAGTGAAGCGCGGGCCTCGGGCTATGGCTACACCTTC. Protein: CASSEARASGYGYTF.

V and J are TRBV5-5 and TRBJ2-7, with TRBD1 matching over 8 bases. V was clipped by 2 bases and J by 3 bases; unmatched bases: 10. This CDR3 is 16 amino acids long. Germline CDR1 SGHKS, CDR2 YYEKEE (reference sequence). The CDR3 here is CASSLAAAGGGYEQYF. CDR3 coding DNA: TGTGCCAGCAGCTTAGCGGCGGCAGGGGGCGGCTACGAGCAGTACTTC.

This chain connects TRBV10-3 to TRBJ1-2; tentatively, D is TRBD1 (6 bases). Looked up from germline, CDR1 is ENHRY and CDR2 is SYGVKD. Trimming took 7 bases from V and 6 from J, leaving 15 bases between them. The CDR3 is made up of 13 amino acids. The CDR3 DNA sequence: TGTGCCATCAATAGTGGACAGTCTCATGGCTACACCTTC. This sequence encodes CAINSGQSHGYTF.

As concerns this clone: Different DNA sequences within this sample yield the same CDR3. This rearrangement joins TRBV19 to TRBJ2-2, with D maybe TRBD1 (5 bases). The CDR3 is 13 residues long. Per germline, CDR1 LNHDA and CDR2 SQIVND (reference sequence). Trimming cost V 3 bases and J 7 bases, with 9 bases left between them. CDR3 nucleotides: TGTGCCAGTAGTATTCAGGGTAGCGGGGAGCTGTTTTTT. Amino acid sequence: CASSIQGSGELFF.

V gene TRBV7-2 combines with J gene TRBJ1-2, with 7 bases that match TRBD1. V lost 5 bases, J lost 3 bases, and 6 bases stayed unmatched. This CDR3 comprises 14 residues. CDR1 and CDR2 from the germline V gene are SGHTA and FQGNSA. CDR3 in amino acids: CASSKTGWDYGYTF. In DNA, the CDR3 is TGTGCCAGCAGCAAGACAGGGTGGGACTATGGCTACACCTTC.

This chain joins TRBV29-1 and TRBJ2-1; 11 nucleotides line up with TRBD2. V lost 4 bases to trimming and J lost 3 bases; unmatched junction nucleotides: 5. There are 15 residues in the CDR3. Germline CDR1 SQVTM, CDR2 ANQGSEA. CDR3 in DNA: TGCAGCGTTGCAAAAGGGACTAGCGGCTACAATGAGCAGTTCTTC. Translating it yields CSVAKGTSGYNEQFF.

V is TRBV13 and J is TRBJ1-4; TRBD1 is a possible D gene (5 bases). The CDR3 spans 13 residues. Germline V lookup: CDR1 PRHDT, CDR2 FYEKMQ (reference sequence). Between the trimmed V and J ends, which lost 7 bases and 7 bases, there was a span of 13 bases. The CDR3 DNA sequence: TGTGCCAGCACATTCTGGGGCGGTGAAAAACTGTTTTTT. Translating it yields CASTFWGGEKLFF.

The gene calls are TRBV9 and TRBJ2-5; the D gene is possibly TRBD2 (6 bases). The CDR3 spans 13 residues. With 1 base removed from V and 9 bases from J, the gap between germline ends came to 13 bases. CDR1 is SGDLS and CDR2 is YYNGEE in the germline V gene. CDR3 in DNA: TGTGCCAGCAGCGTACAAGACGGGGAGGCCCAGTACTTC. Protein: CASSVQDGEAQYF.

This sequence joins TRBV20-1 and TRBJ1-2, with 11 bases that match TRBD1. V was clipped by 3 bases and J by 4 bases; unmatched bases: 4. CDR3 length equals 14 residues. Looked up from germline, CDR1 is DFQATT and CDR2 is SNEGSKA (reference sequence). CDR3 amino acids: CSASGTGGFYGYTF. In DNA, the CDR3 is TGCAGTGCTAGTGGGACAGGGGGGTTCTATGGCTACACCTTC.

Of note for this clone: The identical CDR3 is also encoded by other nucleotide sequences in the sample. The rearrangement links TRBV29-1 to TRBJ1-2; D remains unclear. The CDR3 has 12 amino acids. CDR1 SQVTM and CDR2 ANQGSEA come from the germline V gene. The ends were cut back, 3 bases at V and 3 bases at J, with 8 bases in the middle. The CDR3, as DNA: TGCAGCGTTGATCGCAGCGACTATGGCTACACCTTC. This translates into CSVDRSDYGYTF.

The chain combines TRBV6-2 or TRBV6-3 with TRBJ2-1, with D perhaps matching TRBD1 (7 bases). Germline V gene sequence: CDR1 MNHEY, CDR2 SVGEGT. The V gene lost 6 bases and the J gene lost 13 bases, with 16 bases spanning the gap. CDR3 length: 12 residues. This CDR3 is CASSRGTVVQFF. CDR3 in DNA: TGTGCCAGCAGCCGGGGGACAGTCGTACAGTTCTTC.

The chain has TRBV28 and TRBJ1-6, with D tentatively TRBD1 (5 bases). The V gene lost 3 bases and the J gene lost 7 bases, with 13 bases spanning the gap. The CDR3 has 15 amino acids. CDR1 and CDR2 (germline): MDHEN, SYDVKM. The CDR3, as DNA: TGTGCCAGCAGTTTTGCCAGGGCAGTAAATTCACCCCTCCACTTT. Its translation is CASSFARAVNSPLHF.

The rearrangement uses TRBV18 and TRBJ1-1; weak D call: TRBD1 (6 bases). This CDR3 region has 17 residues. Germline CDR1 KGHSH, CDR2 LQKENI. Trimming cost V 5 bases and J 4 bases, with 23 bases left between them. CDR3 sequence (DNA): TGTGCCAGCTCATCGCAGAGCCAGGGGCCCCGGGGCACTGAAGCTTTCTTT. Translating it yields CASSSQSQGPRGTEAFF.

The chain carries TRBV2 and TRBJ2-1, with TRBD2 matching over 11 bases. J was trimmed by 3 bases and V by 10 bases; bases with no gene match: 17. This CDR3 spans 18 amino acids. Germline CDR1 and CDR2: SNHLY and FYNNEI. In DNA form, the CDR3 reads TGTGCCACCCCGAGCGCAGGCAACCTAGCGGGGGGCTACAATGAGCAGTTCTTC. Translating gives CATPSAGNLAGGYNEQFF.

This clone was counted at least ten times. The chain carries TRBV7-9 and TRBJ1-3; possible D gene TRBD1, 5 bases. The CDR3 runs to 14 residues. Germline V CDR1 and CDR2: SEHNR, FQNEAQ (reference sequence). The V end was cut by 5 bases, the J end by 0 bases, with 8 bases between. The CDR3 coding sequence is TGTGCCAGCAGCCCTACAGGCTCTGGAAACACCATATATTTT. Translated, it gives CASSPTGSGNTIYF.

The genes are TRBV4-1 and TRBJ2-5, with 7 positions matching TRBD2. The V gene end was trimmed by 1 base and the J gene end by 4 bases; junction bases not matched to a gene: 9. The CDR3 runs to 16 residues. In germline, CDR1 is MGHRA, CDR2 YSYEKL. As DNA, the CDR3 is TGCGCCAGCAGCCAAGTTGGGCAGGGCGGGGGAGAGACCCAGTACTTC. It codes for CASSQVGQGGGETQYF.

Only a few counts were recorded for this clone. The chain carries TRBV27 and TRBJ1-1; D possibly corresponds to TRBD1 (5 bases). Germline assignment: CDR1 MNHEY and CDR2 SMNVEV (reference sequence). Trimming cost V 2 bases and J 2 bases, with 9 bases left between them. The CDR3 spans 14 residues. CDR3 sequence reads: CASSLRQRNTEAFF. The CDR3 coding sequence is TGTGCCAGCAGTTTAAGACAGAGAAACACTGAAGCTTTCTTT.

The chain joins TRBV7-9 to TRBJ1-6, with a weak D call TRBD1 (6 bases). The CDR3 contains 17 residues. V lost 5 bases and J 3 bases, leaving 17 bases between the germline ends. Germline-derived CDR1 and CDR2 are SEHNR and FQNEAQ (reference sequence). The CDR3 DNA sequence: TGTGCCAGCAGCCCCGCCATTGGACAGAGCTATAATTCACCCCTCCACTTT. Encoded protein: CASSPAIGQSYNSPLHF. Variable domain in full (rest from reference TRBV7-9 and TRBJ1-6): DTGVSQNPRHKITKRGQNVTFRCDPISEHNRLYWYRQTLGQGPEFLTYFQNEAQLEKSRLLSDRFSAERPKGSFSTLEIQRTEQGDSAMYLCASSPAIGQSYNSPLHFGNGTRLTVT.

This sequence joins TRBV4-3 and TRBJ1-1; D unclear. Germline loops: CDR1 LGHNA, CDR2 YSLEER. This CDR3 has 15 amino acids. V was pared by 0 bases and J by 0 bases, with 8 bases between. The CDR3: CASSQEAQLNTEAFF. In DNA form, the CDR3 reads TGCGCCAGCAGCCAAGAAGCACAGCTGAACACTGAAGCTTTCTTT.

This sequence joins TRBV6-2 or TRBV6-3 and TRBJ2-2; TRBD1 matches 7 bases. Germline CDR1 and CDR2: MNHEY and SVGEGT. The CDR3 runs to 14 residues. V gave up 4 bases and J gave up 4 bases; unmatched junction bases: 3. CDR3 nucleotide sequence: TGTGCCAGCAGTTTACAGGGGAGCACCGGGGAGCTGTTTTTT. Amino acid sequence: CASSLQGSTGELFF.